This is a list of T cell receptor beta chains from one sample in a study of T cell responses to AZD1222 COVID-19 vaccine. This table comes from immunoSEQ multiplex PCR, and its TCRdb copy is limited to in-frame clones, with some not included. Of about 150,000 clones in the sample, 80% to 95% were seen once. Sample: peripheral blood, taken on day 0 of AZD1222 vaccination. The receptor source for this set is an adult in good health. Both conserved end residues are part of each CDR3. D genes are given only for firm matches. Not every row has a clone size; where given, it reads once, few, many or a size class.

j_call,v_call,clone_size,d_call,cdr3_aa,cdr3_nt
TRBJ1-2,TRBV5-1,.,.,CASRKPSLGTTNYGYTF,TGCGCCAGCCGAAAGCCCTCGCTAGGAACTACTAACTATGGCTACACCTTC
TRBJ2-1,TRBV29-1,.,.,CSTPTIGYNEQFF,TGCAGCACTCCCACTATCGGTTACAATGAGCAGTTCTTC
TRBJ1-1,TRBV7-9,.,.,CASSPKQGRGTEAFF,TGTGCCAGCAGTCCTAAACAGGGAAGGGGCACTGAAGCTTTCTTT
TRBJ1-1,TRBV10-3,.,.,CAISVGGVGYGTEAFF,TGTGCCATCAGTGTCGGGGGCGTTGGGTACGGCACTGAAGCTTTCTTT
TRBJ1-2,TRBV7-8,.,.,CASSLAQRDYGYTF,TGTGCCAGCAGCTTAGCGCAAAGGGACTATGGCTACACCTTC
TRBJ1-2,TRBV28,.,.,CASSPGEPFHGYTF,TGTGCCAGCAGTCCCGGGGAACCGTTCCATGGCTACACCTTC
TRBJ2-5,TRBV27,once,TRBD1,CASRYRGLLETQYF,TGTGCCAGCAGATACAGGGGGCTACTGGAGACCCAGTACTTC
TRBJ1-2,TRBV5-4,.,TRBD1,CASSPDRGGPSGYTF,TGTGCCAGCAGCCCAGACAGGGGGGGGCCATCGGGCTACACCTTC
TRBJ1-2,TRBV10-1,.,.,CASSDSIGGYTF,TGCGCCAGCAGCGACAGCATCGGGGGCTACACCTTC
TRBJ1-5,TRBV7-2,.,.,CASSLGAGTNQPQHF,TGTGCCAGCAGCTTAGGGGCGGGGACCAATCAGCCCCAGCATTTT
TRBJ1-3,TRBV6-1,once,.,CASSEYGRGTAGNTIYF,TGTGCCAGCAGTGAATACGGTCGGGGGACTGCTGGAAACACCATATATTTT
TRBJ1-2,TRBV4-3,.,.,CASSQAQNYGYTF,TGCGCCAGCAGCCAAGCTCAAAACTATGGCTACACCTTC
TRBJ1-6,TRBV30,few,.,CAWRRRDTDSPLHF,TGTGCCTGGAGGAGGCGGGACACGGATTCACCCCTCCACTTT
TRBJ2-4,TRBV10-3,.,.,CAISDHGTGNIQYF,TGTGCCATCAGTGATCACGGGACGGGGAACATTCAGTACTTC
TRBJ2-6,TRBV10-3,few,.,CAISEGGKGANVLTF,TGTGCCATCAGTGAAGGGGGGAAAGGGGCCAACGTCCTGACTTTC
TRBJ2-3,TRBV27,.,TRBD1,CASSATTGGSSTDTQYF,TGTGCCAGCAGCGCCACAACAGGGGGATCTAGCACAGATACGCAGTATTTT
TRBJ2-7,TRBV4-2,.,.,CASSPLQGTYEQYF,TGTGCCAGCAGCCCGCTACAGGGAACCTACGAGCAGTACTTC
TRBJ2-7,TRBV7-7,.,.,CASSLAQGLYEQYF,TGTGCCAGCAGCTTAGCCCAGGGCCTCTACGAGCAGTACTTC